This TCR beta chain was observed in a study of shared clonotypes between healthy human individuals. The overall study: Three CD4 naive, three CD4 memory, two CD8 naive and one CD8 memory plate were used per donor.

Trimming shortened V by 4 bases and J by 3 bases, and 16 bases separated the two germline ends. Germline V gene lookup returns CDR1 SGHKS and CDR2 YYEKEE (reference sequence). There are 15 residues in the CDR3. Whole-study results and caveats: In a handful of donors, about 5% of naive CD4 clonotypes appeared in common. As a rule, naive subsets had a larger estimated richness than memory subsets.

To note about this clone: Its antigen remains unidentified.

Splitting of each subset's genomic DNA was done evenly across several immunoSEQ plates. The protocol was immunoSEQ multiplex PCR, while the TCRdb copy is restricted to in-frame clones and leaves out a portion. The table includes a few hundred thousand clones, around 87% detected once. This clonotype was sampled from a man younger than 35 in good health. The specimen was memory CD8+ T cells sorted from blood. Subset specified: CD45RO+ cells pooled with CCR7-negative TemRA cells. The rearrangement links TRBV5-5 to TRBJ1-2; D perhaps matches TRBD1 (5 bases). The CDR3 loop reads CASSLEPTEYYGYTF. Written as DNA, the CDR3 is TGTGCCAGCAGCCTCGAACCGACAGAATACTATGGCTACACCTTC.